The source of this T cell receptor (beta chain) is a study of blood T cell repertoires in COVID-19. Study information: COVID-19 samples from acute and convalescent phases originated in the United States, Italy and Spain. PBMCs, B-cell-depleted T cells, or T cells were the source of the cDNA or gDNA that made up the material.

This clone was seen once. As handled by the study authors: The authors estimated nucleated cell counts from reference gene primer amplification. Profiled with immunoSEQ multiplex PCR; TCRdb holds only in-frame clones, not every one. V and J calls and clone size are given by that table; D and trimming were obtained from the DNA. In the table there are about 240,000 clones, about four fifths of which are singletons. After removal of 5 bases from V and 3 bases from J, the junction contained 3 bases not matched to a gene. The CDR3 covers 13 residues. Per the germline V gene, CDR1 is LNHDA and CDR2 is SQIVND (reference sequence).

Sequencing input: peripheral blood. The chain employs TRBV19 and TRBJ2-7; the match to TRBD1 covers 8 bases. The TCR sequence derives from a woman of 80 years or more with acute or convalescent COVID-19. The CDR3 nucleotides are TGTGCCAGTAGTGGCGACAGGGGCTACGAGCAGTACTTC. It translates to CASSGDRGYEQYF.